The TCR beta chain described here comes from a study of Ad26.COV2.S vaccination and SARS-CoV-2 variants. On this clone: Its antigen is unknown.

Treatment of the sample: some 19 received Ad26.COV2.S at low or high dose, single or two shots; roughly five received placebo; per-sample allocation not given. Vaccine and placebo recipients were sampled on day 63 after the first injection. The donor was a Boston adult aged 18-55 years. Profiled with immunoSEQ multiplex PCR; TCRdb holds only in-frame clones, not every one. The data contain about 500,000 clones, 80% to 90% of them seen just once; the ten biggest clones take up about 1.7%. Study results and limitations: Comparable non-spike TCR breadth was observed in vaccine and placebo recipients.

V lost 3 bases and J 0 bases, leaving 9 bases between the germline ends. Germline lookup yields CDR1 MDHEN and CDR2 SYDVKM. The CDR3 is 14 amino acids. The J gene is TRBJ2-7, the V gene TRBV28; D is tentatively TRBD1 or TRBD2 (5 bases each). This specimen was peripheral blood, taken in a trial of Ad26.COV2.S vaccine versus placebo. This TCR derives from a person between 18 and 60 years old who received the Ad26.COV2.S COVID-19 vaccine or a placebo. DNA of the CDR3: TGTGCCAGCAGTTTGGGGGTCCCCTCCTACGAGCAGTACTTC. It yields the protein CASSLGVPSYEQYF.